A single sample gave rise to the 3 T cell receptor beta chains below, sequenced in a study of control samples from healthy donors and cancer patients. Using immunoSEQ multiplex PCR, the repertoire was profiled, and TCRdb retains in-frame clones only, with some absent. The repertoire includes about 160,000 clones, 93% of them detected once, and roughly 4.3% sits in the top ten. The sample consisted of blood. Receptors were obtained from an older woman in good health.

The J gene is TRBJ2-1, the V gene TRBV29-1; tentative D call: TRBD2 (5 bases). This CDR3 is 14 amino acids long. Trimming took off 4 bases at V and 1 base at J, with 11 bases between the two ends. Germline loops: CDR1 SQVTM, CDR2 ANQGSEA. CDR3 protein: CSVVSGYSYNEQFF. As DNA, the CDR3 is TGCAGCGTTGTGTCGGGGTATTCCTACAATGAGCAGTTCTTC.

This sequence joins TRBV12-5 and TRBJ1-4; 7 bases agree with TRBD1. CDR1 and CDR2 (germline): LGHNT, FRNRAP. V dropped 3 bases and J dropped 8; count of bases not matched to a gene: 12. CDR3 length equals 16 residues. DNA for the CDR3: TGTGCTAGTGGTTTCCTAATAGACAGGGTTCGAGAAAAACTGTTTTTT. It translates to CASGFLIDRVREKLFF. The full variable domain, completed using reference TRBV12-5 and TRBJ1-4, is DARVTQTPRHKVTEMGQEVTMRCQPILGHNTVFWYRQTMMQGLELLAYFRNRAPLDDSGMPKDRFSAEMPDATLATLKIQPSEPRDSAVYFCASGFLIDRVREKLFFGSGTQLSVL.

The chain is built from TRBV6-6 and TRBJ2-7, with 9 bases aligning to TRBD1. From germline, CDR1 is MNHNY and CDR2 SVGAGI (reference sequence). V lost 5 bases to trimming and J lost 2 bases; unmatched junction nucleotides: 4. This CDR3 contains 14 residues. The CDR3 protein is CASSRTGDPYEQYF. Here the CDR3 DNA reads TGTGCCAGCAGTAGGACAGGGGACCCCTACGAGCAGTACTTC.